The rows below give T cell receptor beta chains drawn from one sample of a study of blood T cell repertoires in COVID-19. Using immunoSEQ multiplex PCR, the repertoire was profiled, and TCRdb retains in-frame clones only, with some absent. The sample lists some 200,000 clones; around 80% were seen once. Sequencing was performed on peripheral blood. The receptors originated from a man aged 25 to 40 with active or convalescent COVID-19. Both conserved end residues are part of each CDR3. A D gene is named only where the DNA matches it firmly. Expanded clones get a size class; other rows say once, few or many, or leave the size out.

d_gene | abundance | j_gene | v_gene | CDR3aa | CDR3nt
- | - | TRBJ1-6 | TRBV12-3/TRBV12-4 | CASSRQSNSPLHF | TGTGCCAGCAGTCGTCAGTCAAATTCACCCCTCCACTTT
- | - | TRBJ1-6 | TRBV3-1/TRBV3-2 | CASSPTVPISPLHF | TGTGCCAGCAGCCCGACAGTCCCTATCTCACCCCTCCACTTT
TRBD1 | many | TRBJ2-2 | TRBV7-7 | CASSGPTGANTGELFF | TGTGCTAGCAGCGGCCCGACAGGGGCTAACACCGGGGAGCTGTTTTTT
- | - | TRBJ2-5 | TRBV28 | CASSQGGDAYSETQYF | TGTGCCAGCAGCCAAGGGGGAGACGCGTACTCAGAGACCCAGTACTTC
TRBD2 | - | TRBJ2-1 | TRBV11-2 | CASSFIDQRGGEQFF | TGTGCCAGCAGCTTCATTGACCAGCGGGGAGGTGAGCAGTTCTTC
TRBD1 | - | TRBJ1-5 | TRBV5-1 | CASSLGGQGLSQPQHF | TGCGCCAGCAGCTTGGGGGGACAGGGCTTATCTCAGCCCCAGCATTTT
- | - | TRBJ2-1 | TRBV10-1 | CASSEFLPGTPETNEQFF | TGCGCCAGCAGTGAGTTCTTGCCTGGGACACCCGAGACGAATGAGCAGTTCTTC
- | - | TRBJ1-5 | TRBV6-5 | CASSSGGAVNQPQHF | TGTGCCAGCAGTTCGGGGGGAGCGGTGAATCAGCCCCAGCATTTT
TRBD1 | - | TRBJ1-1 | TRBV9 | CASSTRQGHTEAFF | TGTGCCAGCAGCACCAGACAGGGACACACTGAAGCTTTCTTT
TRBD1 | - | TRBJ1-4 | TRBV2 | CASSEDQGVANEKLFF | TGTGCCAGCAGTGAAGATCAGGGGGTGGCTAATGAAAAACTGTTTTTT
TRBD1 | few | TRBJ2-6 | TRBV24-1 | CATSDPAVRGSGANVLTF | TGTGCCACCAGTGATCCCGCGGTCAGGGGGTCTGGGGCCAACGTCCTGACTTTC
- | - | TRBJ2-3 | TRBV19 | CASTPKTGTDTQYF | TGTGCCAGTACCCCGAAGACAGGTACAGATACGCAGTATTTT
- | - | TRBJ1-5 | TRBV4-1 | CASSQVMHKGALGNQPQHF | TGCGCCAGCAGCCAAGTAATGCATAAAGGGGCTCTGGGCAATCAGCCCCAGCATTTT
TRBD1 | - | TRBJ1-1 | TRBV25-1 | CASGTGVQKTEAFF | TGTGCCAGCGGGACAGGGGTTCAGAAAACTGAAGCTTTCTTT
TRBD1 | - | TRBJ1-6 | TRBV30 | CAWGPPTGVNSPLHF | TGTGCCTGGGGACCCCCCACAGGGGTTAATTCACCCCTCCACTTT
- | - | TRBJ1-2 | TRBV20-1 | CSSDTRGGYTF | TGCAGTTCCGACACAAGGGGTGGCTACACCTTC
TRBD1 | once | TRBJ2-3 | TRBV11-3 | CASTAADRERQYF | TGTGCCAGCACCGCGGCGGACAGGGAGAGGCAGTATTTT
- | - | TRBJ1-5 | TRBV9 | CASSSSGAGQPQHF | TGTGCCAGCAGCTCGAGCGGCGCCGGGCAGCCCCAGCATTTT
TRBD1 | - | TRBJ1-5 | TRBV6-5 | CASRVGQANQPQHF | TGTGCCAGCAGGGTAGGACAGGCCAATCAGCCCCAGCATTTT
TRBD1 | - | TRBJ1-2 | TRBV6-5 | CASSQTGQGSYGYTF | TGTGCCAGCAGTCAAACGGGACAGGGGAGCTATGGCTACACCTTC
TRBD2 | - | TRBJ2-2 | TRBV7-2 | CASSLGTSGTGELFF | TGTGCCAGCAGCTTGGGGACTAGCGGCACCGGGGAGCTGTTTTTT
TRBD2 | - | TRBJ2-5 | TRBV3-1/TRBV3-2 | CASSQVLAGVQETQYF | TGTGCCAGCAGCCAAGTTCTAGCGGGGGTACAAGAGACCCAGTACTTC
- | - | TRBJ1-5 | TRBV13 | CASSLGRGNQPQHF | TGTGCCAGCAGCTTAGGCAGGGGCAATCAGCCCCAGCATTTT
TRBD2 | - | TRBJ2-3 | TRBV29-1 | CSAGTSGKSQYF | TGCAGCGCAGGGACTAGCGGGAAGTCGCAGTATTTT
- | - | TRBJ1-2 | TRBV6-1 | CASSEAGGIYGYTF | TGTGCCAGCAGTGAAGCTGGGGGCATCTATGGCTACACCTTC
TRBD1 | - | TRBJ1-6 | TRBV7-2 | CASSTTRDRSKSPLHF | TGTGCCAGCAGTACGACCCGGGACAGGAGTAAGTCACCCCTCCACTTT
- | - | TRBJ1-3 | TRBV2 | CASRQMISGNTIYF | TGTGCCAGTAGACAGATGATTTCTGGAAACACCATATATTTT
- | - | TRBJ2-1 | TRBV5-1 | CASSLTLLAHEQFF | TGCGCCAGCAGCTTGACTCTACTAGCCCATGAGCAGTTCTTC
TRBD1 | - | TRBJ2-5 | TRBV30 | CACTGTGYGETQYF | TGTGCCTGCACCGGGACAGGGTATGGCGAGACCCAGTACTTC
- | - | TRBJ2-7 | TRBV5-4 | CASHKGGGFIYEQYF | TGTGCCAGCCACAAGGGGGGGGGCTTTATCTACGAGCAGTACTTC
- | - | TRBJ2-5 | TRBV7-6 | CASSLNTGSQETQYF | TGTGCCAGCAGCTTAAATACAGGATCCCAAGAGACCCAGTACTTC
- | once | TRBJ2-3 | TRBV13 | CASSPSTDTQYF | TGTGCCAGCAGCCCTTCCACAGATACGCAGTATTTT
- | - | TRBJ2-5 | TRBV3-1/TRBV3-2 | CASSHAPGQEETQYF | TGTGCCAGCAGCCATGCACCGGGACAAGAAGAGACCCAGTACTTC
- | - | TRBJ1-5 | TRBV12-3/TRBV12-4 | CASSPRGEAPQHF | TGTGCCAGCAGTCCCCGCGGGGAGGCTCCCCAGCATTTT
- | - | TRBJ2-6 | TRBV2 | CASSPGSSGANVLTF | TGTGCCAGCAGTCCGGGGAGCTCTGGGGCCAACGTCCTGACTTTC
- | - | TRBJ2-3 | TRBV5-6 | CASSLPGTDTQYF | TGTGCCAGCAGCTTACCCGGGACAGATACGCAGTATTTT
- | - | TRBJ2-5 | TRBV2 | CASNRLGEETQYF | TGTGCCAGCAACCGACTAGGGGAAGAGACCCAGTACTTC
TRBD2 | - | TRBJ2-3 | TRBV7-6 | CASSPGLAAELSTDTQYF | TGTGCCAGCAGCCCGGGACTAGCTGCAGAACTAAGCACAGATACGCAGTATTTT
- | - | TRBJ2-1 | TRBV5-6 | CASRRVLAEQFF | TGTGCCAGCAGACGGGTCCTAGCTGAGCAGTTCTTC
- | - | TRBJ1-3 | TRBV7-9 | CASSFLLGGLGNTIYF | TGTGCCAGCAGCTTCCTTCTCGGGGGGCTCGGAAACACCATATATTTT
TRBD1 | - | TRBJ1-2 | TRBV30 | CAWTIKTGTGVNGYTF | TGTGCCTGGACCATCAAAACGGGGACAGGGGTAAATGGCTACACCTTC
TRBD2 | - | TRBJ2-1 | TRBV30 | CAWSSSGRYNEQFF | TGTGCCTGGAGCTCTAGCGGGAGATACAATGAGCAGTTCTTC
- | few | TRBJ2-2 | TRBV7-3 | CASSPTGTWAGELFF | TGTGCCAGCAGCCCCACGGGGACATGGGCCGGGGAGCTGTTTTTT
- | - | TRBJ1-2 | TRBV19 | CASSINESGGYTF | TGTGCCAGTAGTATTAATGAATCGGGTGGCTACACCTTC
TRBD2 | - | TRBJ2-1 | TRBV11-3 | CASSSPGLAGGTNEQFF | TGTGCCAGCAGCTCCCCGGGACTAGCGGGAGGAACCAATGAGCAGTTCTTC
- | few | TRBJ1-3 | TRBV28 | CASSSGLSSGNTIYF | TGTGCCAGCAGTTCAGGACTGAGCTCTGGAAACACCATATATTTT
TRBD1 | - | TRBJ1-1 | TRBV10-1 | CASSTGESRTEAFF | TGCGCCAGCAGTACAGGGGAAAGTCGAACTGAAGCTTTCTTT
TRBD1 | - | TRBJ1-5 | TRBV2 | CASSAEGTGNQPQHF | TGTGCCAGCAGTGCTGAAGGGACAGGGAATCAGCCCCAGCATTTT
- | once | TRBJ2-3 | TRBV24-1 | CATTAPVTDTQYF | TGTGCCACAACAGCCCCAGTCACAGATACGCAGTATTTT
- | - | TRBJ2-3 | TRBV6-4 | CASSDSSGGTDTQYF | TGTGCCAGCAGTGACTCGTCGGGGGGCACAGATACGCAGTATTTT
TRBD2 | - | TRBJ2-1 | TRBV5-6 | CASSLRAGVHNEQFF | TGTGCCAGCAGCTTGCGAGCGGGAGTCCACAATGAGCAGTTCTTC
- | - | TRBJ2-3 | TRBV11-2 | CASSLDGRVDTQYF | TGTGCCAGCAGCTTAGATGGCAGGGTAGATACGCAGTATTTT
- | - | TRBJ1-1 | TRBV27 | CASSPNGGFVTEAFF | TGTGCCAGCAGCCCCAACGGGGGGTTTGTCACTGAAGCTTTCTTT
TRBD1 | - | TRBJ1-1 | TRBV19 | CASSIGTGGMNTEAFF | TGTGCCAGTAGTATCGGGACAGGGGGCATGAACACTGAAGCTTTCTTT
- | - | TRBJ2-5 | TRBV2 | CASIFGMEETQYF | TGTGCCAGCATCTTCGGGATGGAAGAGACCCAGTACTTC
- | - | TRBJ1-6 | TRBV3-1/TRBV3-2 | CASSLGGGTSPLHF | TGTGCCAGCAGCCTAGGGGGGGGAACTTCACCCCTCCACTTT
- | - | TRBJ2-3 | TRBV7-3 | CASSPQGGYTDTQYF | TGTGCCAGCAGCCCACAGGGGGGGTACACAGATACGCAGTATTTT
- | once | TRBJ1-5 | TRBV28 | CASSLYRIGLPSNQPQHF | TGTGCCAGCAGTTTGTACAGAATCGGATTACCTAGCAATCAGCCCCAGCATTTT
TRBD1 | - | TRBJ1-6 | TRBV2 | CASIRDRVVGSPLHF | TGTGCCAGTATCCGGGACAGGGTAGTCGGTTCACCCCTCCACTTT
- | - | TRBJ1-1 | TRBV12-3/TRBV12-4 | CASTQMNTEAFF | TGTGCCAGCACCCAGATGAACACTGAAGCTTTCTTT